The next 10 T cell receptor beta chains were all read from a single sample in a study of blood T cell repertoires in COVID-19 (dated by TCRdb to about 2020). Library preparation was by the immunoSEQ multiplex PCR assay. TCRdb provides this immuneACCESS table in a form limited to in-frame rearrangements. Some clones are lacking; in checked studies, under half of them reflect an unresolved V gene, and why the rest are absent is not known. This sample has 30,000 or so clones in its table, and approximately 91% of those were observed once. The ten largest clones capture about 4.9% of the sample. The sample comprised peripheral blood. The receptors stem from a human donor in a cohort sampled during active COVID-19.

The CDR3 region has the DNA TGTGCCAGCAGTAAATCCCCGACAGGGGGTCATGGCTACACCTTC. Its protein product is CASSKSPTGGHGYTF. The chain is built from TRBV2 and TRBJ1-2; 9 positions match TRBD1. The germline CDR1 and CDR2 sequences are SNHLY and FYNNEI. This CDR3 comprises 15 residues. V shed 5 bases and J 6 bases; nucleotides not matched to a gene: 10. The full variable domain, with the rest looked up from reference TRBV2 and TRBJ1-2, is EPEVTQTPSHQVTQMGQEVILRCVPISNHLYFYWYRQILGQKVEFLVSFYNNEISEKSEIFDDQFSVERPDGSNFTLKIRSTKLEDSAMYFCASSKSPTGGHGYTFGSGTRLTVV.

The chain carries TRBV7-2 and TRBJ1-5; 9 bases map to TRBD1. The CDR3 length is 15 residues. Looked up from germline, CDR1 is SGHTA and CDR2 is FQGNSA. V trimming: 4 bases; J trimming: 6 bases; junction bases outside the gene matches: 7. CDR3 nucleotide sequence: TGTGCCAGCAGCTCAGGGACAGGGATCGGTCAGCCCCAGCATTTT. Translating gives CASSSGTGIGQPQHF.

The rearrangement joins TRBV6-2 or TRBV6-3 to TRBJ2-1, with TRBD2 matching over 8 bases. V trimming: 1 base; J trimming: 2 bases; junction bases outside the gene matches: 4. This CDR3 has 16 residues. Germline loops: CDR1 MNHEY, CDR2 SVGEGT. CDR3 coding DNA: TGTGCCAGCAGTTACTGGCTAGCGGGTACCTACAATGAGCAGTTCTTC. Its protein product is CASSYWLAGTYNEQFF.

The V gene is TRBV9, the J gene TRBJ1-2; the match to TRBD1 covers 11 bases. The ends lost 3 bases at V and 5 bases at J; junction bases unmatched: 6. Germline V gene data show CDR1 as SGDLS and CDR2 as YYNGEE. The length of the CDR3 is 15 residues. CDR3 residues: CASSEGTGGPYGYTF. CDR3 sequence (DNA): TGTGCCAGCAGCGAGGGGACAGGGGGGCCTTATGGCTACACCTTC.

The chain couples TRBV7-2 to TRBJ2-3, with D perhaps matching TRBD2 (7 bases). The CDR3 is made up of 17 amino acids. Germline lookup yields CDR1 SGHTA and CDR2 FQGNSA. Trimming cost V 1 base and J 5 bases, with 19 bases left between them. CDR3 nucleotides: TGTGCCAGCAGCTTAGGGCCGGCGGGGGCCGTGGGAGATACGCAGTATTTT. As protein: CASSLGPAGAVGDTQYF.

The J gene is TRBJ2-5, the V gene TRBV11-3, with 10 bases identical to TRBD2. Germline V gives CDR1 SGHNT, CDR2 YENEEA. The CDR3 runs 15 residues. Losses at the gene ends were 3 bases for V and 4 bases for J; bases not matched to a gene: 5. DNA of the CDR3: TGTGCCAGCAGCTTCACTAGCGGGACTGGAGAGACCCAGTACTTC. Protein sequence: CASSFTSGTGETQYF.

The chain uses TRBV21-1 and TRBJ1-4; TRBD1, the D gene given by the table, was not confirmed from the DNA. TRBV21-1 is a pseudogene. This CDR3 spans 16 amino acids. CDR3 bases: TGTGCCAGCAGCAAAGTCAGGGCAGCATATAATGAAAAACTGTTTTTT. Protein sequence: CASSKVRAAYNEKLFF.

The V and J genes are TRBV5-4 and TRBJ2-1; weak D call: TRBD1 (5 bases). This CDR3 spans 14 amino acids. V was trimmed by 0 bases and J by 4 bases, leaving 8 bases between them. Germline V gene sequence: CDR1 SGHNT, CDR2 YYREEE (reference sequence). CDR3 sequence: CASSLGRDYNEQFF. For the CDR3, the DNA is TGTGCCAGCAGCTTGGGCAGGGATTACAATGAGCAGTTCTTC.

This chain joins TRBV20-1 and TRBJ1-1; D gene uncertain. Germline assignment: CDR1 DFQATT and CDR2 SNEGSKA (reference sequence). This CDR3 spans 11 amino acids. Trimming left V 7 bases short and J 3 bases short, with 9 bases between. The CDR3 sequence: CSGPGDTEAFF. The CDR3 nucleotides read TGCAGTGGACCGGGTGACACTGAAGCTTTCTTT.

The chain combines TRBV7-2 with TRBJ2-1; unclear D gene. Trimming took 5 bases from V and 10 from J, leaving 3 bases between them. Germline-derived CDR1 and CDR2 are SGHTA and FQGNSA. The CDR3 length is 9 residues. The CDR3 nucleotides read TGTGCCAGCAGCGAGGAGCAGTTCTTC. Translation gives CASSEEQFF. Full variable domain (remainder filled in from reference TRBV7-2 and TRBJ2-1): GAGVSQSPSNKVTEKGKDVELRCDPISGHTALYWYRQSLGQGLEFLIYFQGNSAPDKSGLPSDRFSAERTGGSVSTLTIQRTQQEDSAVYLCASSEEQFFGPGTRLTVL.